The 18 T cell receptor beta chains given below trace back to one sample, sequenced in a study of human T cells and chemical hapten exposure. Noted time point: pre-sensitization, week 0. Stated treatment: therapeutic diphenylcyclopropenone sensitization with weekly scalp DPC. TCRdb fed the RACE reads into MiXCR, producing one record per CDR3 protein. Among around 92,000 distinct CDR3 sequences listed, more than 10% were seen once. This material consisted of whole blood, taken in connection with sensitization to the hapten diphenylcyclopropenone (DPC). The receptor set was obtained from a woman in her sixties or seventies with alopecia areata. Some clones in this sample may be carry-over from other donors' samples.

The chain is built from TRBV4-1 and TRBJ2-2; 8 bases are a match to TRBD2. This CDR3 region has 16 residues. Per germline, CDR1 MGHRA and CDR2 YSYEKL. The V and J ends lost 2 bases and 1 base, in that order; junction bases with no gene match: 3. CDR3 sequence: CASSQQGLVNTGELFF. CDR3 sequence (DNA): TGCGCCAGCAGCCAACAGGGACTAGTGAACACCGGGGAGCTGTTTTTT.

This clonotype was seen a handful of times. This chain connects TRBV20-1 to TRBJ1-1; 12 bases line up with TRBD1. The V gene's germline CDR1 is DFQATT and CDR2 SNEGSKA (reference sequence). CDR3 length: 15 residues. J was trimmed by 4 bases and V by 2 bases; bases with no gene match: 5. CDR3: CSARPGQGASTEAFF. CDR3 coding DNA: TGCAGTGCTAGACCGGGACAGGGGGCAAGCACTGAAGCTTTCTTT.

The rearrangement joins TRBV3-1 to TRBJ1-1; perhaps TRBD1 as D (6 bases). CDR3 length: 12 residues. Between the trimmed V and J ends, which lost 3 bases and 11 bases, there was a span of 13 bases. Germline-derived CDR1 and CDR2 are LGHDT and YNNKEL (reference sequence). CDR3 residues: CASSQGGHAAFF. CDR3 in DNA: TGTGCCAGCAGCCAGGGGGGACACGCCGCTTTCTTT.

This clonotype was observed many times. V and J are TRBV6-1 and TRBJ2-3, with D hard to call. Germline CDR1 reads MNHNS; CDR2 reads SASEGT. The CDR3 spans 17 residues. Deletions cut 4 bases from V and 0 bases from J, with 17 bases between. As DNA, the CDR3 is TGTGCCAGCAGTGGCCTCTTACGACGCACTAGCACAGATACGCAGTATTTT. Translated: CASSGLLRRTSTDTQYF.

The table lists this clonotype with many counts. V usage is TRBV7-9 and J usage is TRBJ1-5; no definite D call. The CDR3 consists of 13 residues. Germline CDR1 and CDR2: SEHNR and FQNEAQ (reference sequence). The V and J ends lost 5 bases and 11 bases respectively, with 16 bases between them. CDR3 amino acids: CASSAAPLWTQHF. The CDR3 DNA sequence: TGTGCCAGCAGCGCAGCCCCTCTCTGGACCCAGCATTTT.

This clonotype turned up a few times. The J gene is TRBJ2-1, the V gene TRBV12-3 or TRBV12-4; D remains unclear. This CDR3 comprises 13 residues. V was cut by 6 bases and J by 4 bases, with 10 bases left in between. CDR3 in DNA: TGTGCCAGCAGCATTAACCTGTACAATGAGCAGTTCTTC. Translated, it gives CASSINLYNEQFF.

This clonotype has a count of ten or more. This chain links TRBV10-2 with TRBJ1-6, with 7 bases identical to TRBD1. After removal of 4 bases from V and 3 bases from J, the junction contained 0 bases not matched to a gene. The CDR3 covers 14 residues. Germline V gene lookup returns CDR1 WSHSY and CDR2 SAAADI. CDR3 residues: CASSGTGYNSPLHF. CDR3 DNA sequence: TGCGCCAGCAGTGGGACAGGCTATAATTCACCCCTCCACTTT.

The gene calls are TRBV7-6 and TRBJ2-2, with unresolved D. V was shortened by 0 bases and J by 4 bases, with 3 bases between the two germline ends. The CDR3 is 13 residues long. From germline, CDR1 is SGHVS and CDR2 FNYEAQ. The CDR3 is CASSLAGTGELFF. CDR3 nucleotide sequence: TGTGCCAGCAGCTTAGCGGGCACCGGGGAGCTGTTTTTT.

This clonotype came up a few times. In DNA, the CDR3 is TGTGCCAGCTCGCTCGCTCCGGGACTAGCGGGGGGACAGACCCAGTACTTC. Its translation: CASSLAPGLAGGQTQYF. The chain has TRBV18 and TRBJ2-5; 15 bases line up with TRBD2. This CDR3 contains 17 residues. The germline V gene encodes CDR1 KGHSH and CDR2 LQKENI. V was pared by 6 bases and J by 6 bases, with 11 bases of the junction left unmatched.

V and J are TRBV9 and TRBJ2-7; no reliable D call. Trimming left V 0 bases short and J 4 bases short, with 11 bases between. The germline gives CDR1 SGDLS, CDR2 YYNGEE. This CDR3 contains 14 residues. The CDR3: CASSVAGSRYEQYF. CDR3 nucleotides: TGTGCCAGCAGCGTAGCCGGGTCGCGGTACGAGCAGTACTTC. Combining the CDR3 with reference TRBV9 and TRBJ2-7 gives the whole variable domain DSGVTQTPKHLITATGQRVTLRCSPRSGDLSVYWYQQSLDQGLQFLIQYYNGEERAKGNILERFSAQQFPDLHSELNLSSLELGDSALYFCASSVAGSRYEQYFGPGTRLTVT.

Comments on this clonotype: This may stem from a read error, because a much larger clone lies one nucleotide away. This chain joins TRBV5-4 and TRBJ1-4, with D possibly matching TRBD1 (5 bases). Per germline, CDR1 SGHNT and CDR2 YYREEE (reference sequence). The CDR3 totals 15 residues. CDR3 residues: CACSLRGAAIEKLFF. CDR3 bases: TGTGCCTGCAGCTTGAGAGGGGCGGCGATTGAAAAACTGTTTTTT.

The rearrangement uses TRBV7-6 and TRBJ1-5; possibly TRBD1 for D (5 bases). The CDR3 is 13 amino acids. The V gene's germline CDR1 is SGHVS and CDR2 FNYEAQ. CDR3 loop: CAQAGGGNQPQHF. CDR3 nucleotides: TGTGCTCAAGCGGGGGGTGGGAATCAGCCCCAGCATTTT.

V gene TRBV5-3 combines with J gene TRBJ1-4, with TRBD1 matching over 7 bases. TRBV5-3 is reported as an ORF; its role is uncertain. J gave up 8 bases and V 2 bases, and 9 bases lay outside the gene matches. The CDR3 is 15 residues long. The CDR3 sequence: CARSFEGGQLEKLFF. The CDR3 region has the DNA TGTGCCAGAAGCTTTGAAGGGGGACAGCTCGAAAAACTGTTTTTT.

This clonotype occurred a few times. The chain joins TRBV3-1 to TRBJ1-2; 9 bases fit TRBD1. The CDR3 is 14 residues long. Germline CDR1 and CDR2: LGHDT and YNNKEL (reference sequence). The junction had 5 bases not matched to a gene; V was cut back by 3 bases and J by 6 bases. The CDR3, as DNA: TGTGCCAGCAGCCAGACGGGACAGGGCGATGGCTACACCTTC. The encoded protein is CASSQTGQGDGYTF.

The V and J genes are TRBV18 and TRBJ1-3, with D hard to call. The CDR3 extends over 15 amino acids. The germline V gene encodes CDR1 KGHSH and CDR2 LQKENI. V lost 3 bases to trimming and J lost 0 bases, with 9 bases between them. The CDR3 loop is CASSPYTVSGNTIYF. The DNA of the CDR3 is TGTGCCAGCTCACCCTACACGGTCTCTGGAAACACCATATATTTT.

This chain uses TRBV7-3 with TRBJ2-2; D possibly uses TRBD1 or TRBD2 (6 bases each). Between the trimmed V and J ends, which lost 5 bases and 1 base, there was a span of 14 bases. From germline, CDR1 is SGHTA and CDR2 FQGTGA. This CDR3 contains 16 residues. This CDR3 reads CASSPEGGLNTGELFF. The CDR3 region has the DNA TGTGCCAGCAGCCCCGAGGGGGGATTGAACACCGGGGAGCTGTTTTTT.

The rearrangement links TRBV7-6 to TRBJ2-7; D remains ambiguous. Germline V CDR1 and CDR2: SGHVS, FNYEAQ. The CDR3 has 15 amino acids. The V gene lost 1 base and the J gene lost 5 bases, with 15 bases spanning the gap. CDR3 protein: CASSLEARVNHEQYF. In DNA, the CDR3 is TGTGCCAGCAGCTTAGAGGCCAGAGTTAACCACGAGCAGTACTTC. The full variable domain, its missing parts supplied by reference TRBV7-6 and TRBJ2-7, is GAGVSQSPRYKVTKRGQDVALRCDPISGHVSLYWYRQALGQGPEFLTYFNYEAQQDKSGLPNDRFSAERPEGSISTLTIQRTEQRDSAMYRCASSLEARVNHEQYFGPGTRLTVT.

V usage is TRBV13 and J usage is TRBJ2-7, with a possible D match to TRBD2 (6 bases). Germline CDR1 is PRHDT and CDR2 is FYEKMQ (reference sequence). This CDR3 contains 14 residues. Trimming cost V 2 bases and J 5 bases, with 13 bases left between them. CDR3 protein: CASSLLEGRHEQYF. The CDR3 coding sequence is TGTGCCAGCAGCTTACTGGAGGGACGCCACGAGCAGTACTTC.